The rows below give T cell receptor beta chains drawn from one sample of a study of cytomegalovirus exposure and HLA in healthy donors. The method was immunoSEQ multiplex PCR; TCRdb's version includes in-frame clones alone and lacks a portion of them. The data show about 150,000 clones, approximately 73% seen once. Source material: PBMCs. These receptors came from a woman younger than 30 in good health and CMV-seronegative. The CDR3 runs from the conserved cysteine through the conserved F or W. The D gene is left open where the match is weak. Clone size appears in some rows only: once, few, many, or a class for an expanded clone.

TRBV11-3	TRBJ2-6	.	.	CASSLGHSGANVLTF	TGTGCCAGCAGCCTAGGACACTCTGGGGCCAACGTCCTGACTTTC
TRBV6-4	TRBJ2-3	TRBD2	many	CASSPQRGGTDTQYF	TGTGCCAGCAGTCCCCAGCGGGGGGGCACAGATACGCAGTATTTT
TRBV2	TRBJ1-6	TRBD1	once	CASSDPIFRQGASSYNSPLHF	TGTGCCAGCAGTGACCCTATTTTTCGACAGGGCGCTAGCTCCTATAATTCACCCCTCCACTTT
TRBV7-2	TRBJ2-2	.	once	CASSRGQNTGELFF	TGTGCCAGCAGCCGAGGGCAAAACACCGGGGAGCTGTTTTTT
TRBV5-1	TRBJ2-1	.	.	CASSLTGEDEQFF	TGCGCCAGCAGCTTGACAGGGGAGGATGAGCAGTTCTTC
TRBV6-5	TRBJ1-3	.	few	CASSTGFHTIYF	TGTGCCAGCAGTACAGGGTTCCACACCATATATTTT
TRBV28	TRBJ1-3	TRBD1	.	CASSLQTGGFGNTIYF	TGTGCCAGCAGTCTCCAGACAGGGGGCTTTGGAAACACCATATATTTT
TRBV9	TRBJ1-6	TRBD1	once	CASSSPPWTGGDGLPPLHF	TGTGCCAGCAGCTCCCCGCCTTGGACAGGGGGCGATGGACTTCCACCCCTCCACTTT
TRBV7-2	TRBJ2-5	TRBD1	few	CASSPRVTGGAETQYF	TGTGCCAGCAGCCCGCGGGTTACAGGGGGCGCCGAGACCCAGTACTTC
TRBV28	TRBJ2-5	.	.	CASSLMGPKTQYF	TGTGCCAGCAGTTTGATGGGCCCAAAGACCCAGTACTTC
TRBV6-1	TRBJ2-7	TRBD1	few	CASGTDSYEQYF	TGTGCCAGCGGGACAGATTCCTACGAGCAGTACTTC
TRBV6-4	TRBJ2-1	.	.	CASSAGDYNEQFF	TGTGCCAGCAGTGCGGGGGACTACAATGAGCAGTTCTTC
TRBV4-2	TRBJ1-2	.	.	CASSQEQGTYGYTF	TGTGCCAGCAGCCAGGAACAGGGAACCTATGGCTACACCTTC
TRBV5-4	TRBJ2-2	.	.	CASSLAGSNTGELFF	TGTGCCAGCAGCTTGGCGGGGTCGAACACCGGGGAGCTGTTTTTT
TRBV9	TRBJ1-2	.	.	CASSSWASSGYTF	TGTGCCAGCAGCTCTTGGGCCAGCTCCGGCTACACCTTC
TRBV5-6	TRBJ1-5	.	few	CASSLGAGDQPQHF	TGTGCCAGCAGCTTGGGGGCAGGGGATCAGCCCCAGCATTTT
TRBV5-8	TRBJ2-5	.	.	CASSQDSGRETQYF	TGTGCCAGCAGCCAGGACAGCGGCAGGGAGACCCAGTACTTC
TRBV6-5	TRBJ1-5	.	.	CASTSGSGDNQPQHF	TGTGCCAGCACCTCTGGGTCCGGGGACAATCAGCCCCAGCATTTT
TRBV10-1	TRBJ1-2	.	.	CASSGTIIGGYTF	TGCGCCAGCAGCGGGACAATAATAGGTGGCTACACCTTC
TRBV9	TRBJ2-1	TRBD1	.	CASSETGGSYNEQFF	TGTGCCAGCAGCGAGACAGGGGGTTCCTACAATGAGCAGTTCTTC
TRBV7-2	TRBJ2-3	.	.	CASSLRALANIGGTDTQYF	TGTGCCAGCAGCTTAAGGGCCCTAGCGAATATAGGGGGCACAGATACGCAGTATTTT
TRBV5-1	TRBJ2-3	.	.	CASSLARSTDTQYF	TGCGCCAGCAGCTTGGCCCGGAGCACAGATACGCAGTATTTT
TRBV6-5	TRBJ1-1	.	.	CASSRGMISNTEAFF	TGTGCCAGCAGTAGGGGGATGATTTCGAACACTGAAGCTTTCTTT
TRBV6-6	TRBJ1-1	.	.	CASSQSPEGTEAFF	TGTGCCAGCAGTCAGAGTCCCGAGGGCACTGAAGCTTTCTTT
TRBV25-1	TRBJ1-1	TRBD1	.	CASSDGTGNTEAFF	TGTGCCAGCAGTGATGGGACAGGGAACACTGAAGCTTTCTTT
TRBV2	TRBJ2-1	.	.	CASSELKVGEIAYNEQFF	TGTGCCAGCAGTGAATTAAAGGTTGGGGAGATCGCCTACAATGAGCAGTTCTTC
TRBV5-4	TRBJ1-1	TRBD1	.	CASSPQTGGVFGAEAFF	TGTGCCAGCAGTCCCCAGACAGGGGGCGTGTTCGGCGCTGAAGCTTTCTTT
TRBV28	TRBJ2-5	.	few	CASSLQGETQYF	TGTGCCAGCAGTTTACAGGGGGAGACCCAGTACTTC
TRBV6-6	TRBJ1-1	.	.	CASSTGGYTEAFF	TGTGCCAGCAGTACCGGGGGGTACACTGAAGCTTTCTTT
TRBV29-1	TRBJ2-3	TRBD2	once	CSGTGTSQSDTQYF	TGCAGCGGCACAGGGACTAGCCAATCCGATACGCAGTATTTT